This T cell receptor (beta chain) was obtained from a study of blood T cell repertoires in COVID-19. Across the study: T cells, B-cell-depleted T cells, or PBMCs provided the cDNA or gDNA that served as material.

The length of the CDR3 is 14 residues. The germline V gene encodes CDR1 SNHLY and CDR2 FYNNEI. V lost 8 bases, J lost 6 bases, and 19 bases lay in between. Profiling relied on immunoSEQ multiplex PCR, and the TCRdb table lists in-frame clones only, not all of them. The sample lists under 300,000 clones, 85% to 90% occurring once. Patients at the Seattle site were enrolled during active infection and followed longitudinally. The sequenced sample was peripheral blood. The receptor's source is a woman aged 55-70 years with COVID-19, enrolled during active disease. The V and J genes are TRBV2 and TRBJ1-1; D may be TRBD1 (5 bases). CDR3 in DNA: TGTGCCAGCCTCGGGGCCGCGGGAGCCTCTGAAGCTTTCTTT. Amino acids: CASLGAAGASEAFF.